This T cell receptor beta chain was sequenced during a study of T cells in Graves' hyperthyroidism and ophthalmopathy. Trimming took off 3 bases at V and 4 bases at J, with 21 bases between the two ends. The CDR3 length is 17 residues. This clonotype was seen many times. Researchers amplified the TCR beta CDR3 regions from RNA transcripts. The HTBI primer set was used in a first-round RT-PCR of the TCR CDR3. MiXCR, run by TCRdb on the multiplex PCR reads, gives a single entry per CDR3 protein. The sample lists some 650,000 distinct CDR3 sequences, approximately 15% occurring once. The TCR comes from a woman aged 40-49 years with Graves' ophthalmopathy. The sequenced sample consisted of blood. The V gene is TRBV12-3 or TRBV12-4, the J gene TRBJ1-1; weak D call: TRBD1 (5 bases). CDR3: CASSFGRTGGIGTEAFF. In DNA form, the CDR3 reads TGTGCCAGCAGTTTTGGTCGCACTGGGGGTATTGGCACTGAAGCTTTCTTT.